This TCR beta chain was sequenced for a study of cytomegalovirus exposure and HLA in healthy donors. The CDR3 runs to 17 residues. CDR1 and CDR2 (germline): LGHNA, YSLEER. V was clipped by 2 bases and J by 4 bases; unmatched bases: 6. This clone appeared a single time. Antigen specificity is unknown. Study-level results: In presence/absence analyses, roughly uniform sequencing depth across donors was assumed. In a later analysis, HLA-C alleles had the fewest associated TCRs, DRB1 alleles the most.

60 Vbeta and 13 Jbeta primers were used in PCR. The assay was immunoSEQ multiplex PCR, and TCRdb's table has in-frame clones only and misses some. The sample lists 150,000 to 200,000 clones, about 70% occurring once. Sequences were obtained from PBMCs. This rearrangement joins TRBV4-3 to TRBJ2-1, with 12 nucleotides matching TRBD2. The sequence was collected from a woman aged 18-35 years in good health and CMV-seropositive. CDR3: CASSQTSSGGAYNEQFF. Here the CDR3 DNA reads TGCGCCAGCAGCCAAACATCTAGCGGGGGGGCTTACAATGAGCAGTTCTTC.